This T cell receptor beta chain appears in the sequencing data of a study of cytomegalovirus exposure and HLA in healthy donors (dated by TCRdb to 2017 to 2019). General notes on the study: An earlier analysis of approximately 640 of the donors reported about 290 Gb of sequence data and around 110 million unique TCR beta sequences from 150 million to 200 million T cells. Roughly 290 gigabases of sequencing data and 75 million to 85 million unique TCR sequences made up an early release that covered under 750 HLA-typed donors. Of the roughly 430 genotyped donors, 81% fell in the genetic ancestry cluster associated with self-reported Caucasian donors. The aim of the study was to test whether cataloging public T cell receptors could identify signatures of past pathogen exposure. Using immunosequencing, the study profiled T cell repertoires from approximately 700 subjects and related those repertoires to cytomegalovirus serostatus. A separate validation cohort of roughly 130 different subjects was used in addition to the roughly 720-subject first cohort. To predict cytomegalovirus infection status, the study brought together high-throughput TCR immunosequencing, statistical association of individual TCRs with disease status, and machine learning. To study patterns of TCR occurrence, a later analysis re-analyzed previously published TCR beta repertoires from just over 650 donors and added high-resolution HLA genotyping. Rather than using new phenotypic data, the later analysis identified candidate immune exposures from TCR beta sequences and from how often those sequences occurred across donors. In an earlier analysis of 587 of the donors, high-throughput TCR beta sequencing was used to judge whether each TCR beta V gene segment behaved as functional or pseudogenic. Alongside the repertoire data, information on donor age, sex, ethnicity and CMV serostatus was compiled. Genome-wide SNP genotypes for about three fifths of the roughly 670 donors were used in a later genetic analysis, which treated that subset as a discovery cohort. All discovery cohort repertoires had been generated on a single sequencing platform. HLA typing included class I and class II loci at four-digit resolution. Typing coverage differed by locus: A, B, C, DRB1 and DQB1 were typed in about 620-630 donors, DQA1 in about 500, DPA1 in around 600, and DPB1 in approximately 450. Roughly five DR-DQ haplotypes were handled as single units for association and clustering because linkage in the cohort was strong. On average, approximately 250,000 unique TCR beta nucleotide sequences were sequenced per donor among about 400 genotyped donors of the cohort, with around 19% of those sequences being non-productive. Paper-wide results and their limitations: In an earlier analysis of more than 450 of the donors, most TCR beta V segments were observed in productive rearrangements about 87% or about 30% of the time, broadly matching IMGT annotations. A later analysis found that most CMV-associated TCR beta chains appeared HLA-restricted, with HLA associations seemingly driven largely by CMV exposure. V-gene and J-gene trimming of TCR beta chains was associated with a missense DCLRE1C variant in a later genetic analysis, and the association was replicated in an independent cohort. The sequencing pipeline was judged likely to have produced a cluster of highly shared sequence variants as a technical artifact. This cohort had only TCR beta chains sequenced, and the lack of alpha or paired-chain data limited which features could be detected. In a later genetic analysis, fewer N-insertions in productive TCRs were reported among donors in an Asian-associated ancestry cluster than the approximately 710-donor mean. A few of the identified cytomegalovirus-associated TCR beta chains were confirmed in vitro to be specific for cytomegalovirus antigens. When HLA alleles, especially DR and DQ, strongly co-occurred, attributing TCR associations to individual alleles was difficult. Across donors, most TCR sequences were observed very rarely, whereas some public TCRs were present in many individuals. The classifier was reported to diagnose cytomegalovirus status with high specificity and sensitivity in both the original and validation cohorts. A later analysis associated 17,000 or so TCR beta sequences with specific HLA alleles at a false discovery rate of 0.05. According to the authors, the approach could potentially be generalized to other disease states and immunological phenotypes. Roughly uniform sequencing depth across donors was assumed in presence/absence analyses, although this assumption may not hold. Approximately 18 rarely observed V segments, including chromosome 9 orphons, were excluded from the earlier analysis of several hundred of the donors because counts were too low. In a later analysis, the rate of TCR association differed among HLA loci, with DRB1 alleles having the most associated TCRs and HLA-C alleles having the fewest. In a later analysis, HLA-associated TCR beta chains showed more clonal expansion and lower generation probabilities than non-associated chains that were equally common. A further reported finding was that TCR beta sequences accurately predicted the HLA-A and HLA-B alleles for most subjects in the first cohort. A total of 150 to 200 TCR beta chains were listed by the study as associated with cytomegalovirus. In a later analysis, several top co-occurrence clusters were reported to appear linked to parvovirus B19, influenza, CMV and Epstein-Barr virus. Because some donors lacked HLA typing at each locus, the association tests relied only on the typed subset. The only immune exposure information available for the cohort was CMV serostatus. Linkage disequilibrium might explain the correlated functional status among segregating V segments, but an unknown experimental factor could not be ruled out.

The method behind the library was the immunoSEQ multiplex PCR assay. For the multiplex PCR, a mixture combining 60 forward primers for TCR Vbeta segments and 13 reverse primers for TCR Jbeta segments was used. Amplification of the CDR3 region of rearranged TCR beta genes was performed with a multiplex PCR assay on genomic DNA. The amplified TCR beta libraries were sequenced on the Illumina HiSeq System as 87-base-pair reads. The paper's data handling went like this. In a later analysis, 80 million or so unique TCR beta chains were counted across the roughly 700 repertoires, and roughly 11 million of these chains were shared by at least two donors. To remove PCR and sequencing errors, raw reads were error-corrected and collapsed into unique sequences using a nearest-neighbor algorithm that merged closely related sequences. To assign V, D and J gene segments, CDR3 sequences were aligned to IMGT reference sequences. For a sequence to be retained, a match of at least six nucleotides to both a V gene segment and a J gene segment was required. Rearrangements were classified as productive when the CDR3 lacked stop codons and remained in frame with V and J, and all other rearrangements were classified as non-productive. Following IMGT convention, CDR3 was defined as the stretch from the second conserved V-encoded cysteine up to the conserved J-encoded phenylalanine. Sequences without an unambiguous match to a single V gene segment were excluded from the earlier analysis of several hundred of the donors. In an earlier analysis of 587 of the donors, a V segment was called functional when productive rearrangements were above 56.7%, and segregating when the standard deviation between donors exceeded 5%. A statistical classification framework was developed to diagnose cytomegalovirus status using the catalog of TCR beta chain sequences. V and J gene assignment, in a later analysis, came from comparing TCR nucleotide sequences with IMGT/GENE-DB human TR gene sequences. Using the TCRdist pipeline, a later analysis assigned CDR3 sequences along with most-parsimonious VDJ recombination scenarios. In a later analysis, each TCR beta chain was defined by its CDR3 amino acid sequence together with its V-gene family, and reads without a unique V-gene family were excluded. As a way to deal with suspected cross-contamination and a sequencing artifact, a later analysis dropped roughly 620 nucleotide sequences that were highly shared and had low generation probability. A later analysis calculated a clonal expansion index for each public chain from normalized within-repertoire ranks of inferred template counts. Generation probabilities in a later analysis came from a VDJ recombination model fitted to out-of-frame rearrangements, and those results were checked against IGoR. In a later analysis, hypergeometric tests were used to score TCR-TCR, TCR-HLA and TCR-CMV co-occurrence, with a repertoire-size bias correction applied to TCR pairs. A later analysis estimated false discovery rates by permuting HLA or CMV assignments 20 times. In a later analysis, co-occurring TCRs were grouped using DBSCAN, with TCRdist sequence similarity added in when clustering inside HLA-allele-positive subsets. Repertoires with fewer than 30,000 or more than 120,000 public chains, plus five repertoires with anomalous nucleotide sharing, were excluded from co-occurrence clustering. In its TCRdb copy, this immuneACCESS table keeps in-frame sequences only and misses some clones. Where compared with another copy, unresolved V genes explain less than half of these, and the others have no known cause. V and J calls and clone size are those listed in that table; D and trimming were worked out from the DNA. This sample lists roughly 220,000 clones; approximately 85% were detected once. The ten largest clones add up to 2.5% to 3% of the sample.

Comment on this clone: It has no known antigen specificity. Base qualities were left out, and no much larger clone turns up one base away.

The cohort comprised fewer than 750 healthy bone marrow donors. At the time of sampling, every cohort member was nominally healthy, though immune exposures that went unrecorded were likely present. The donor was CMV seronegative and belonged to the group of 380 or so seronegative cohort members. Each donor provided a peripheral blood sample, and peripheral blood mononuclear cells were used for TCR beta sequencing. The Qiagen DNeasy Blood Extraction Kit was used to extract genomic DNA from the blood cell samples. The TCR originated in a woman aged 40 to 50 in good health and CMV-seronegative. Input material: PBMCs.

CDR3 loop: CASSLSGTDGYTF. The DNA sequence is given as TGCGCCAGCAGCTTATCCGGGACTGATGGCTACACCTTC. The rearranged chain carries TRBV5-1 and TRBJ1-2; the D gene is perhaps TRBD1, from 5 matching bases. The germline V gene supplies CDR1 SGHRS and CDR2 YFSETQ. Cut back by 2 bases and 6 bases, the V and J ends lie 11 bases apart. The cysteine opens and the phenylalanine closes a CDR3 of 13 amino acids. Only the CDR3 portion is preserved as DNA: 39 bases, with reading frame beginning at the first base.